A single sample gave rise to the 9 T cell receptor beta chains below, sequenced in a study of T cells in Graves' hyperthyroidism and ophthalmopathy (dated by TCRdb to the late 2010s). The library relied on multiplex PCR. Instrument used: Illumina HiSeq 2000. The TCR beta CDR3 regions were amplified from the RNA transcripts. For the first round of RT-PCR on the TCR CDR3, the HTBI primer set was used together with the Qiagen OneStep RT-PCR kit. The public reads were quality trimmed at Q25 with fastp and then assembled into clones with MiXCR by TCRdb, keeping productive beta chains. Rows with one shared CDR3 protein collapse into an entry with the most common genes and DNA. In all, the sample holds about 580,000 distinct CDR3 sequences, and about half of those were seen once. The ten largest clones take up more than 7.5% of the sample. Material: peripheral blood or thyroid tissue (not recorded which). All receptors derive from a woman younger than 35 with Graves' hyperthyroidism.

Note on this clonotype: This could be a read error, since a much larger clone is one nucleotide away. This chain uses TRBV20-1 with TRBJ2-7; D uncertain. In germline, CDR1 is DFQATT, CDR2 SNEGSKA (reference sequence). V was pared by 4 bases and J by 2 bases, with 9 bases between. The CDR3 consists of 12 residues. CDR3 sequence reads: CSAKTRTYEQYF. The CDR3 DNA is TGCAGTGCTAAAACCCGGACCTACGAGCAGTACTTC.

V gene TRBV29-1 combines with J gene TRBJ1-1; a possible D gene is TRBD1 (6 bases). Germline V CDR1 and CDR2: SQVTM, ANQGSEA. The CDR3 runs 12 residues. The CDR3 coding sequence is TGCACCACGGGACACTTGAACACTGAAGCTTTCTTT. Protein product: CTTGHLNTEAFF.

The V gene is TRBV29-1, the J gene TRBJ1-5; no reliable D call. V dropped 4 bases and J dropped 14 bases, with 18 bases sitting between them. Germline loops: CDR1 SQVTM, CDR2 ANQGSEA. CDR3 length equals 12 residues. CDR3 bases: TGCAGCGTTGCGGGCGGGAGGGTGAACGAGCATTTT. Translating it yields CSVAGGRVNEHF. Based on the CDR3 plus reference TRBV29-1 and TRBJ1-5, the full variable domain is SAVISQKPSRDICQRGTSLTIQCQVDSQVTMMFWYRQQPGQSLTLIATANQGSEATYESGFVIDKFPISRPNLTFSTLTVSNMSPEDSSIYLCSVAGGRVNEHFGDGTRLSIL.

CDR3 residues: CASSLDGGQFYEQYF. The CDR3 nucleotides read TGCGCCAGCAGCTTGGATGGGGGACAGTTCTACGAGCAGTACTTC. The chain combines TRBV5-1 with TRBJ2-7; the match to TRBD1 covers 7 bases. With 0 bases clipped from V and 3 bases from J, the junction kept 6 bases outside the gene matches. Germline-derived CDR1 and CDR2 are SGHRS and YFSETQ. This CDR3 has 15 residues. Drawing the rest from reference TRBV5-1 and TRBJ2-7, the complete variable domain is KAGVTQTPRYLIKTRGQQVTLSCSPISGHRSVSWYQQTPGQGLQFLFEYFSETQRNKGNFPGRFSGRQFSNSRSEMNVSTLELGDSALYLCASSLDGGQFYEQYFGPGTRLTVT.

This clonotype was seen ten or more times. V usage is TRBV20-1 and J usage is TRBJ1-2; TRBD1 matches 7 bases. The CDR3 sequence is 16 residues long. The V gene's germline CDR1 is DFQATT and CDR2 SNEGSKA (reference sequence). Trimming took 3 bases from V and 0 from J; bases not matched to a gene: 10. The CDR3 DNA reads TGCAGTGCTAGCCAAGGGGGCCCTATGTCTAACTATGGCTACACCTTC. Amino acid sequence: CSASQGGPMSNYGYTF.

In this sample, this clonotype turned up many times. The chain uses TRBV5-5 and TRBJ2-7; 7 bases are a match to TRBD1. Per germline, CDR1 SGHKS and CDR2 YYEKEE (reference sequence). Germline trimming cut 4 bases from V and 4 bases from J; bases unmatched to any gene: 5. The CDR3 loop spans 13 amino acids. The CDR3 loop is CASSLKTGYEQYF. The DNA of the CDR3 is TGTGCCAGCAGCCTTAAGACAGGGTACGAGCAGTACTTC.

There are many counts of this clonotype. The rearrangement uses TRBV4-1 and TRBJ2-5; no reliable D call. The CDR3 runs 16 residues. V lost 3 bases and J lost 5, with 19 bases in between. The germline gives CDR1 MGHRA, CDR2 YSYEKL. The CDR3 spells CASSHRTVPFGETQYF. The CDR3, as DNA: TGCGCCAGCAGCCATCGGACCGTTCCTTTTGGGGAGACCCAGTACTTC.

This chain links TRBV18 with TRBJ2-7; 8 bases are a match to TRBD1. V lost 5 bases to trimming and J lost 5 bases; unmatched junction nucleotides: 11. The CDR3 sequence is 15 residues long. Germline lookup yields CDR1 KGHSH and CDR2 LQKENI. In nucleotides, the CDR3 is TGTGCCAGCTCATTAGAGGACAGGGCTTTTGACGAGCAGTACTTC. It codes for CASSLEDRAFDEQYF.

This clonotype was seen more than once but under ten times. This chain links TRBV25-1 with TRBJ2-1, with TRBD2 matching 12 bases. The V and J ends lost 3 bases and 7 bases, in that order; junction bases with no gene match: 10. The CDR3 sequence is 17 residues long. Germline V gene lookup returns CDR1 MGHDK and CDR2 SYGVNS. CDR3 in DNA: TGTGCCAGCAGTGATACCCCTACTAGCGGGAGGAAAAATGAGCAGTTCTTC. Translating it yields CASSDTPTSGRKNEQFF.